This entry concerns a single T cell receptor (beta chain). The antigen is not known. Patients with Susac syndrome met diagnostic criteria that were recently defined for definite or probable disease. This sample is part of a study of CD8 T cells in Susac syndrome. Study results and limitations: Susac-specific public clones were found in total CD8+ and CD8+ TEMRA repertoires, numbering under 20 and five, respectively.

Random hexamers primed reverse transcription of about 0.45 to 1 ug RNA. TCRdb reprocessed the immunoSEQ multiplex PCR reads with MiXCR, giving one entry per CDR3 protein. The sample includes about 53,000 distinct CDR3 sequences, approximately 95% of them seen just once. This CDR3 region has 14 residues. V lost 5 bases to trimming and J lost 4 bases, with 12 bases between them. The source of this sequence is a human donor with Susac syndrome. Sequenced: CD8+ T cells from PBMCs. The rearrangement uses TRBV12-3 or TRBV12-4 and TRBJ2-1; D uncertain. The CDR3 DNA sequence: TGTGCCAGCAGTCTTGTGGCAGTTTACAATGAGCAGTTCTTC. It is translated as CASSLVAVYNEQFF.